A single sample is the source of the 12 T cell receptor beta chains below, sequenced in a study of OX40 agonist ivuxolimab in advanced cancers. Libraries were prepared by immunoSEQ multiplex PCR; TCRdb keeps only in-frame clonotypes and omits some of them. Among roughly 60,000 clones listed, more than 75% were seen once. Sequencing used CD4+ or CD8+ T cells sorted from blood, obtained in a trial of the OX40 agonist ivuxolimab. The receptors were sampled from an adult with an advanced solid tumor such as melanoma, head and neck, liver or kidney cancer.

The chain joins TRBV4-3 to TRBJ1-3; no clear D gene. CDR3 length: 17 residues. CDR1 LGHNA and CDR2 YSLEER come from the germline V gene. Trimming took off 1 base at V and 0 bases at J, with 13 bases between the two ends. The CDR3 sequence is CASSQGQFSLSGNTIYF. CDR3 in DNA: TGCGCCAGCAGCCAAGGTCAGTTTTCCCTCTCTGGAAACACCATATATTTT.

This sequence joins TRBV6-6 and TRBJ1-5; D perhaps matches TRBD1 (6 bases). The germline CDR1 and CDR2 sequences are MNHNY and SVGAGI (reference sequence). Trimming stripped 6 bases from V and 7 bases from J, with 16 bases between. The CDR3 contains 14 residues. CDR3 in amino acids: CASSPGQGSQPQHF. The CDR3 DNA follows: TGTGCCAGCAGCCCCGGGCAGGGGTCGCAGCCCCAGCATTTT.

CDR3 protein: CASSPPGIAGGALSGANVLTF. In nucleotides, the CDR3 is TGTGCCAGCAGTCCTCCGGGAATAGCGGGAGGGGCCCTATCTGGGGCCAACGTCCTGACTTTC. The chain employs TRBV28 and TRBJ2-6; TRBD2 aligns across 11 bases. This CDR3 is 21 amino acids long. Trimming cost V 5 bases and J 1 base; bases outside gene matches: 16. CDR1 and CDR2 from the germline V gene are MDHEN and SYDVKM.

The CDR3 bases are TGTGCCAGCAGCTTGCTGATAAGCGGGGATTATACGCAGTATTTT. Amino acid sequence: CASSLLISGDYTQYF. This rearrangement joins TRBV7-9 to TRBJ2-3, with 7 bases matching TRBD2. CDR1 and CDR2 (germline): SEHNR, FQNEAQ (reference sequence). This CDR3 has 15 residues. Losses at the gene ends were 3 bases for V and 7 bases for J; bases not matched to a gene: 10.

The rearrangement uses TRBV5-4 and TRBJ2-3; no definite D call. The V end lost 4 bases, the J end lost 3 bases, and 12 bases lay between the germline ends. Germline CDR1 reads SGHNT; CDR2 reads YYREEE (reference sequence). The CDR3 is 14 residues long. This CDR3 is CASSPGLDTDTQYF. The CDR3 DNA follows: TGTGCCAGCAGCCCCGGTCTGGATACAGATACGCAGTATTTT.

The chain has TRBV7-3 and TRBJ2-1, with D perhaps TRBD2 (5 bases). This CDR3 comprises 14 residues. CDR1 SGHTA and CDR2 FQGTGA come from the germline V gene. The V end lost 4 bases, the J end lost 10 bases, and 17 bases lay between the germline ends. CDR3: CASSSKRSPREQFF. In nucleotides, the CDR3 is TGTGCCAGCAGCTCCAAGCGGAGCCCCAGAGAGCAGTTCTTC.

This chain uses TRBV6-1 with TRBJ2-1; D is unclear. CDR1 is MNHNS, CDR2 SASEGT, per germline. V lost 11 bases and J lost 0, with 11 bases in between. This CDR3 spans 13 amino acids. The CDR3 coding sequence is TGTGCCTCTCTCAGGAGCTCCTACAATGAGCAGTTCTTC. Amino acid sequence: CASLRSSYNEQFF.

This clone was counted once. J is TRBJ2-7 and V is TRBV28; D not certain. Germline V CDR1 and CDR2: MDHEN, SYDVKM. This CDR3 has 11 amino acids. V shed 5 bases and J shed 4 bases, with 6 bases lying between them. Here the CDR3 reads CASSSNYEQYF. DNA for the CDR3: TGTGCCAGCAGTAGTAATTACGAGCAGTACTTC. The full variable domain, completed using reference TRBV28 and TRBJ2-7, is DVKVTQSSRYLVKRTGEKVFLECVQDMDHENMFWYRQDPGLGLRLIYFSYDVKMKEKGDIPEGYSVSREKKERFSLILESASTNQTSMYLCASSSNYEQYFGPGTRLTVT.

This sequence joins TRBV9 and TRBJ1-1, with D tentatively TRBD1 (6 bases). The CDR3 length is 13 residues. Looked up from germline, CDR1 is SGDLS and CDR2 is YYNGEE. Trimming took 3 bases from V and 5 from J, leaving 11 bases between them. DNA for the CDR3: TGTGCCAGCAGCGCCCACGGACAGACTGAAGCTTTCTTT. It yields the protein CASSAHGQTEAFF.

The chain uses TRBV27 and TRBJ2-6, with no clear D. Trimming shortened V by 2 bases and J by 7 bases, and 6 bases separated the two germline ends. Per the germline V gene, CDR1 is MNHEY and CDR2 is SMNVEV (reference sequence). The CDR3 totals 13 residues. Written as DNA, the CDR3 is TGTGCCAGCAGTTTACAAATCGCCAACGTCCTGACTTTC. It encodes CASSLQIANVLTF.

J is TRBJ2-7 and V is TRBV30; D may be TRBD1 or TRBD2 (5 bases each). Germline CDR1 GTSNPN, CDR2 SVGIG (reference sequence). Trimming took off 8 bases at V and 5 bases at J, with 16 bases between the two ends. This CDR3 spans 12 amino acids. The CDR3 protein is CARGEGADEQYF. The CDR3 DNA is TGTGCCCGGGGAGAAGGGGCTGACGAGCAGTACTTC.

The chain uses TRBV2 and TRBJ1-2; D not resolved. CDR1 SNHLY and CDR2 FYNNEI come from the germline V gene. Trimming removed 6 bases at V and 0 bases at J, with 2 bases between. This CDR3 has 11 residues. The CDR3, as DNA: TGTGCCAGCAGGGCTAACTATGGCTACACCTTC. It codes for CASRANYGYTF. Filled out from reference TRBV2 and TRBJ1-2, the complete variable domain reads EPEVTQTPSHQVTQMGQEVILRCVPISNHLYFYWYRQILGQKVEFLVSFYNNEISEKSEIFDDQFSVERPDGSNFTLKIRSTKLEDSAMYFCASRANYGYTFGSGTRLTVV.